The 23 T cell receptor beta chains below all came from one sample that was sequenced in a study of glioma-infiltrating T cells. The iRepertoire nested amplicon-rescue multiplex PCR amplified TCR alpha and beta CDR3s from RNA. A single record per CDR3 protein comes from TCRdb applying MiXCR to the multiplex PCR reads. The table records about 210,000 distinct CDR3 sequences, 32% of them present only once. Material for sequencing was glioma tissue, nonneoplastic brain tissue, or PBMCs (not recorded which). Source of these receptors: a human donor with low-grade glioma or glioblastoma, undergoing nonglioma brain surgery, or in good health (not recorded which).

The chain has TRBV9 and TRBJ2-3; TRBD2 matches at 13 bases. This CDR3 has 19 amino acids. Germline V CDR1 and CDR2: SGDLS, YYNGEE. V lost 0 bases and J lost 1; bases outside the gene matches: 8. The CDR3 DNA reads TGTGCCAGCAGCGTAGGACTAGCGGGAGGCCCCGGGGGCACAGATACGCAGTATTTT. Translation gives CASSVGLAGGPGGTDTQYF.

This clonotype appeared a few times. V usage is TRBV4-2 and J usage is TRBJ1-1; maybe TRBD1 (5 bases). V was trimmed by 4 bases and J by 4 bases, leaving 16 bases between them. The germline CDR1 and CDR2 sequences are LGHNA and YNFKEQ. This CDR3 is built from 15 residues. The CDR3 here is CASSPPRGGGTEAFF. The CDR3 DNA sequence: TGTGCCAGCAGCCCCCCCCGGGGGGGAGGCACTGAAGCTTTCTTT.

This clonotype was recorded at least ten times. J is TRBJ2-7 and V is TRBV14; 9 bases match TRBD2. V was pared by 5 bases and J by 6 bases, with 17 bases of the junction left unmatched. The CDR3 extends over 17 amino acids. Germline loops: CDR1 SGHDN, CDR2 FVKESK. Written as DNA, the CDR3 is TGTGCCAGCAGCACCCGACTAGGGATAGCGGGAGTCGGCGAGCAGTACTTC. It specifies CASSTRLGIAGVGEQYF.

Details on this clonotype: One end of the junction fails to match germline, which may point to a read error. Here the CDR3 DNA reads TGTGCCATGGGGCGGGGGAGCTCCTACAATGAGAAGTTCTTC. Amino acid sequence: CAMGRGSSYNEKFF. The rearrangement uses TRBV10-3 and TRBJ2-1; 7 nucleotides agree with TRBD2. The CDR3 length is 14 residues. Germline V gives CDR1 ENHRY, CDR2 SYGVKD.

In this sample, this clonotype turned up many times. The V gene is TRBV28, the J gene TRBJ2-1, with TRBD1 as a possible D gene (7 bases). The CDR3 loop spans 20 amino acids. Trimming took off 6 bases at V and 4 bases at J, with 31 bases between the two ends. Germline loops: CDR1 MDHEN, CDR2 SYDVKM. CDR3 residues: CASSPSSRDRLRGFYNEQFF. CDR3 nucleotides: TGTGCCAGCAGCCCCTCATCGCGGGACAGACTAAGGGGTTTTTACAATGAGCAGTTCTTC.

This clonotype was found many times. The CDR3 spells CASSVGENYEQYF. In DNA form, the CDR3 reads TGTGCCAGTAGTGTAGGGGAGAACTACGAGCAGTACTTC. The chain employs TRBV19 and TRBJ2-7; either TRBD1 or TRBD2 may supply D (5 bases each). CDR3 length: 13 amino acids. Germline lookup yields CDR1 LNHDA and CDR2 SQIVND (reference sequence). V shed 5 bases and J shed 3 bases, with 11 bases lying between them. The entire variable domain, with the rest obtained from reference TRBV19 and TRBJ2-7, is as follows: DGGITQSPKYLFRKEGQNVTLSCEQNLNHDAMYWYRQDPGQGLRLIYYSQIVNDFQKGDIAEGYSVSREKKESFPLTVTSAQKNPTAFYLCASSVGENYEQYFGPGTRLTVT.

This clonotype was found many times. The chain employs TRBV14 and TRBJ2-3; TRBD2 agrees at 7 bases. Germline-derived CDR1 and CDR2 are SGHDN and FVKESK. This CDR3 has 15 residues. J gave up 4 bases and V 1 base, and 5 bases lay outside the gene matches. DNA for the CDR3: TGTGCCAGCAGCCAAGTCGGCGGGAGTGCAGATACGCAGTATTTT. This sequence encodes CASSQVGGSADTQYF.

This clonotype showed up just a few times. The chain has TRBV14 and TRBJ2-7; 8 bases fit TRBD1. Germline V gene lookup returns CDR1 SGHDN and CDR2 FVKESK. J lost 5 bases, V lost 5 bases, and 11 bases had no gene match. The CDR3 totals 15 residues. The CDR3 reads CASSAGRGRFNEQYF. CDR3 nucleotides: TGTGCCAGCAGCGCGGGCAGGGGGCGGTTCAACGAGCAGTACTTC.

Concerning this clonotype itself: An end of the junction does not agree with germline; a read error may underlie this. The rearrangement links TRBV7-2 to TRBJ2-3, with 9 bases identical to TRBD2. Per the germline V gene, CDR1 is SGHTA and CDR2 is FQGNSA. This CDR3 is built from 17 residues. The CDR3 nucleotides read TGTTCCAGCAGCTTATCCCCCCGACTAGCGGGCACAGATACGCAGTATTTT. It codes for CSSSLSPRLAGTDTQYF.

With respect to this clonotype: Mismatch with germline at one junction end may stem from a read error. The V gene is TRBV24-1, the J gene TRBJ2-5, with 7 bases matching TRBD1. The CDR3 is 15 residues long. Germline CDR1 is KGHDR and CDR2 is SFDVKD. In nucleotides, the CDR3 is TGTGCCAGCAGTGATTTGGTAGGGGGCCGAGAGACCCAGTACTTC. This encodes CASSDLVGGRETQYF.

The table lists this clonotype with many counts. The genes are TRBV2 and TRBJ2-7; 14 bases agree with TRBD2. Losses at the gene ends were 6 bases for V and 2 bases for J; bases not matched to a gene: 6. The CDR3 covers 16 residues. Germline lookup yields CDR1 SNHLY and CDR2 FYNNEI. Here the CDR3 DNA reads TGTGCCAGCAGCAAAGGGACTAGCGGGGGCCCCTACGAGCAGTACTTC. Translating it yields CASSKGTSGGPYEQYF.

This clonotype was observed at least ten times. This chain connects TRBV19 to TRBJ2-3, with D maybe TRBD2 (5 bases). The V end lost 2 bases, the J end lost 2 bases, and 8 bases lay between the germline ends. Germline values: CDR1 LNHDA, CDR2 SQIVND (reference sequence). CDR3 size: 14 residues. In nucleotides, the CDR3 is TGTGCCAGTAGTATAACGAGGGACACAGATACGCAGTATTTT. Its translation is CASSITRDTDTQYF.

V gene TRBV6-1 combines with J gene TRBJ2-7; possibly TRBD1 or TRBD2 for D (5 bases each). The CDR3 is 15 amino acids. V was trimmed by 7 bases and J by 5 bases, leaving 21 bases between them. Germline lookup yields CDR1 MNHNS and CDR2 SASEGT. The CDR3 is CASTAFRGAYNEQYF. In DNA, the CDR3 is TGTGCCAGCACCGCCTTTCGAGGGGCCTACAACGAGCAGTACTTC.

This clonotype has only a few counts. CDR3 coding DNA: TGTGCCAGCAGCGCAGGGACCTCTGGAAACACCATATATTTT. Translated: CASSAGTSGNTIYF. J is TRBJ1-3 and V is TRBV12-3 or TRBV12-4; D is possibly TRBD1 (5 bases). Trimming stripped 6 bases from V and 0 bases from J, with 9 bases between. The CDR3 extends over 14 amino acids.

This clonotype was seen many times. The V and J genes are TRBV6-2 or TRBV6-3 and TRBJ2-3; D is undetermined. This CDR3 contains 15 residues. In germline, CDR1 is MNHEY, CDR2 SVGEGT. The V end lost 2 bases, the J end lost 4 bases, and 13 bases lay between the germline ends. The CDR3 sequence is CASSYVGPPADTQYF. In nucleotides, the CDR3 is TGTGCCAGCAGTTACGTGGGCCCCCCCGCAGATACGCAGTATTTT.

On this clonotype itself: Being one base from a much bigger clone, this may be a read error. The rearrangement joins TRBV11-2 to TRBJ1-6, with unresolved D. The length of the CDR3 is 15 residues. Germline CDR1 reads SGHAT; CDR2 reads FQNNGV. V shed 3 bases and J shed 8 bases, with 14 bases lying between them. Written as DNA, the CDR3 is TGTGCCAGCAGCTTGACCCTAGTCCCTGATTCACCCCTCCACTTT. Translating it yields CASSLTLVPDSPLHF.

This clonotype appeared many times. The chain links TRBV12-3 or TRBV12-4 to TRBJ2-1; no definite D call. Trimming shortened V by 2 bases and J by 9 bases, and 5 bases separated the two germline ends. The CDR3 has 11 amino acids. The CDR3 is CASSLIGEQFF. For the CDR3, the DNA is TGTGCCAGCAGTTTAATAGGTGAGCAGTTCTTC.

The sample holds many counts of this clonotype. This chain joins TRBV2 and TRBJ2-3; D is unresolved. This CDR3 spans 15 amino acids. The V and J ends lost 5 bases and 3 bases respectively, with 15 bases between them. Germline loops: CDR1 SNHLY, CDR2 FYNNEI. CDR3 bases: TGTGCCAGCAGTCAGACCCGAGTGTCGACAGATACGCAGTATTTT. Translation: CASSQTRVSTDTQYF.

This chain connects TRBV15 to TRBJ1-6, with D tentatively TRBD1 (5 bases). Germline loops: CDR1 LNHNV, CDR2 YYDKDF (reference sequence). With 10 bases removed from V and 7 bases from J, the gap between germline ends came to 23 bases. There are 16 residues in the CDR3. The chain's CDR3 is CAKSRDLVTANSPLHF. The CDR3 bases are TGTGCCAAAAGCAGAGATCTCGTGACAGCCAATTCACCCCTCCACTTT.

In its sample, this clonotype was seen a few times. The chain combines TRBV18 with TRBJ2-7; 8 bases align to TRBD1. Trimming cost V 5 bases and J 6 bases; bases outside gene matches: 9. Germline assignment: CDR1 KGHSH and CDR2 LQKENI. This CDR3 is 14 amino acids long. The DNA for the CDR3 is TGTGCCAGCTCAAGATCGGACAGGGCTAGCGAGCAGTACTTC. It encodes CASSRSDRASEQYF.

Ten or more counts support this clonotype. The chain joins TRBV7-9 to TRBJ2-5; D remains ambiguous. Trimming cost V 2 bases and J 3 bases, with 7 bases left between them. Per the germline V gene, CDR1 is SEHNR and CDR2 is FQNEAQ (reference sequence). This CDR3 has 13 amino acids. CDR3: CASSLLLKETQYF. In nucleotides, the CDR3 is TGTGCCAGCAGCTTACTGCTAAAAGAGACCCAGTACTTC.

This clonotype was picked up many times. V gene TRBV27 combines with J gene TRBJ1-5, with a tentative D call TRBD1 (6 bases). This CDR3 has 15 amino acids. Germline CDR1 and CDR2: MNHEY and SMNVEV (reference sequence). Trimming stripped 4 bases from V and 1 base from J, with 11 bases between. CDR3 protein: CASSSTGTSNQPQHF. In DNA form, the CDR3 reads TGTGCCAGCAGTTCCACAGGGACCAGCAATCAGCCCCAGCATTTT.

Comment on this clonotype: A read error may account for a junction end that differs from germline. Here the CDR3 reads CASSSRAARGEQLF. The DNA of the CDR3 is TGTGCCAGCAGTTCCCGGGCGGCTAGGGGTGAGCAGCTCTTC. The V gene is TRBV6-5, the J gene TRBJ2-1; TRBD1 might be the D (5 bases). The CDR3 runs 14 residues. Germline CDR1 and CDR2: MNHEY and SVGAGI.